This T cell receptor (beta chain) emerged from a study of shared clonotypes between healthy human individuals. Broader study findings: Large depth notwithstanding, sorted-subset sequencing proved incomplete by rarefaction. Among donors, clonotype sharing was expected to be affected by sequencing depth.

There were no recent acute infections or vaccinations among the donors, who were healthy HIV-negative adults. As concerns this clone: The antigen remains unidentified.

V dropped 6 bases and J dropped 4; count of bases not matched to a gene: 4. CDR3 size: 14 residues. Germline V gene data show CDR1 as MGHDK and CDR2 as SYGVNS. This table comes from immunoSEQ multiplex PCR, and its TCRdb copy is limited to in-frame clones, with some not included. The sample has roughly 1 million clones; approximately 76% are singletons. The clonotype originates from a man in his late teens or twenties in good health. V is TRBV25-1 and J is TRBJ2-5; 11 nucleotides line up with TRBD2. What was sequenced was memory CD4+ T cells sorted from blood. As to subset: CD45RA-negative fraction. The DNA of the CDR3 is TGTGCCAGCAGCATAGCGGGGGGGACAGAGACCCAGTACTTC. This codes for CASSIAGGTETQYF. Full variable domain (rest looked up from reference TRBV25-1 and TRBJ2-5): EADIYQTPRYLVIGTGKKITLECSQTMGHDKMYWYQQDPGMELHLIHYSYGVNSTEKGDLSSESTVSRIRTEHFPLTLESARPSHTSQYLCASSIAGGTETQYFGPGTRLLVL.